The present entry profiles one T cell receptor beta chain with its context. This clonotype was seen a handful of times. This receptor's antigen is unknown. There are no base qualities to consult, and no much larger clone falls within one base. Library prep was done by RT-PCR. Reads for this sample came from an Illumina HiSeq 2500. TCRdb passed the public sequencing reads through fastp at Q25 and MiXCR, retaining productive beta sequences. Every CDR3 protein is listed once, alongside the most common genes and DNA of its rows. This sample gives 400,000 to 550,000 distinct CDR3 sequences in total; about 25% of them show up just once. Around 1.8% of the sample belongs to the ten largest clones. The data originate from a study of response to subunit inactivated influenza vaccine (dated by TCRdb to 2016 to 2018). Turning to the overall study: Deep quantitative profiling of the T cell receptor repertoire was used in the study to follow responses to a trivalent subunit inactivated influenza vaccine. Here is what the overall study found, with its caveats: The authors suggested that each seasonal influenza vaccination may recruit only a limited number of new T cells.

V and J are truncated by 9 bases and 7 bases respectively, leaving an intervening sequence of 12 bases. There are 12 amino acids in the CDR3, from cysteine to phenylalanine inclusive. Of all the DNA, just the CDR3 is kept, 36 bases in frame from base 1. For CDR1 and CDR2, the germline V gene lists MNHEY and SVGAGI. The chain uses TRBV6-5 and TRBJ1-4; the D gene is not confidently resolved. This sample comprised CD4+ T cells sorted from PBMCs, obtained 5 days after vaccination. The source of this sequence is a man aged 45-65 years who received an inactivated influenza vaccine. Donor details come from another sample of the same person, matched by shared clones. CDR3 reads: CASSVAGEKLFF. The sequenced DNA: TGTGCCAGTTCGGTGGCTGGTGAAAAACTGTTTTTT.